Below, one TCR beta chain is given with its context. Antigen specificity is unknown. With 60 Vbeta and 13 Jbeta primers, the PCR was carried out. Assay used: immunoSEQ multiplex PCR; TCRdb lists only in-frame clones, some missing. Here the sample spans about 89,000 clones, approximately 81% being singletons. The CDR3 runs 15 residues. CDR1 is SGHNT, CDR2 YENEEA, per germline. Trimming removed 3 bases from V and 3 bases from J; junction bases left unmatched: 5. The data originate from a study of cytomegalovirus exposure and HLA in healthy donors. Study overall: Among the approximately 420 donors who were genotyped, about 86% fell in the genetic ancestry cluster that is associated with self-reported Caucasian donors. The study's findings and limits: There were 150 to 200 TCR beta chains listed as cytomegalovirus-associated. The authors excluded some V segments, including TRBV6-2 and TRBV6-3, as indistinguishable.

Sequencing was performed on PBMCs. This chain connects TRBV11-3 to TRBJ2-7; 10 bases fit TRBD1. This sequence was found in a man aged 40-55 years in good health and CMV-seropositive. The CDR3 region has the DNA TGTGCCAGCAGCTTGAGAGGACAGGGGGGCTACGAGCAGTACTTC. This encodes CASSLRGQGGYEQYF.